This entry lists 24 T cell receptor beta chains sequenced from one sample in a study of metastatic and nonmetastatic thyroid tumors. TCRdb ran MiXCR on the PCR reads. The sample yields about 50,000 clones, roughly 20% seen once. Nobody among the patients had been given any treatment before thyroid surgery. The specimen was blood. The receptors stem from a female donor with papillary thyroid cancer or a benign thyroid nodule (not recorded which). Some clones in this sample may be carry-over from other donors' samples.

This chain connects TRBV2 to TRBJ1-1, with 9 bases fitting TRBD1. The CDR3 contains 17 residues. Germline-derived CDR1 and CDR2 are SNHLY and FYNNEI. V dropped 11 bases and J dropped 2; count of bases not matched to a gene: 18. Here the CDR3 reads CAVRGLGTGCFNTEAFF. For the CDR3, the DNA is TGTGCCGTTCGGGGGTTAGGGACAGGGTGTTTTAACACTGAAGCTTTCTTT.

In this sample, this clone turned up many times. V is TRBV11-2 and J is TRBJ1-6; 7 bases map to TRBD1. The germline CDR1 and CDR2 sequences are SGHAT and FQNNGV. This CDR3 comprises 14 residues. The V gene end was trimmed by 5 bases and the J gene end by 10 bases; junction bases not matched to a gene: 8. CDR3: CASSVTGVRSPLHF. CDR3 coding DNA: TGTGCCAGCAGCGTAACAGGGGTCAGATCACCCCTCCACTTT.

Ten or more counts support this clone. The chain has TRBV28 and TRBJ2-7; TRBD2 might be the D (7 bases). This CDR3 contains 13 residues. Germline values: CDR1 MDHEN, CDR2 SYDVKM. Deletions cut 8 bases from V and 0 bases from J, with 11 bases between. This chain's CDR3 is CASGGGSSYEQYF. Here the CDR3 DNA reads TGTGCCAGCGGGGGCGGGAGCTCCTACGAGCAGTACTTC.

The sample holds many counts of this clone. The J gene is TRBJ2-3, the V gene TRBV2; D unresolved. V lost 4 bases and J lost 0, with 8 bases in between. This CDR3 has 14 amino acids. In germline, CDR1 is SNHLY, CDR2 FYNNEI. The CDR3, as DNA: TGTGCCAGCAGTGGTAGGGTTAGCACAGATACGCAGTATTTT. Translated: CASSGRVSTDTQYF.

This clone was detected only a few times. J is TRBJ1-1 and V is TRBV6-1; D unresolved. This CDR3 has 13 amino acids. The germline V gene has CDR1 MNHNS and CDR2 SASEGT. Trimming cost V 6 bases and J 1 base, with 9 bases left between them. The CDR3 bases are TGTGCCAGCAGCCCAGACCCGAACACTGAAGCTTTCTTT. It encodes CASSPDPNTEAFF.

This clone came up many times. The DNA for the CDR3 is TGCGCCAGCAGCTTGGACGTTAACTATGGCTACACCTTC. This sequence encodes CASSLDVNYGYTF. The chain has TRBV5-1 and TRBJ1-2; no clear D. The germline CDR1 and CDR2 sequences are SGHRS and YFSETQ. The CDR3 sequence is 13 residues long. Between the trimmed V and J ends, which lost 0 bases and 1 base, there was a span of 4 bases.

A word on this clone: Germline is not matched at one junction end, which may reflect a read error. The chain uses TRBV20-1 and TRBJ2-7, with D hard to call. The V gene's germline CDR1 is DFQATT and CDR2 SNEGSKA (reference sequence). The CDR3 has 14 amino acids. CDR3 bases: TGCAGTGCTGTAATGACTTCCCACCTCGGCGAGCCGTACTTC. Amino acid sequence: CSAVMTSHLGEPYF.

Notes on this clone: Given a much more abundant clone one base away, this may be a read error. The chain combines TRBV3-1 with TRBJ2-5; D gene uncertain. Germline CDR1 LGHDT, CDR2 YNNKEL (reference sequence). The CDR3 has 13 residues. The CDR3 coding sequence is TGTGCCATCAGCCCGCGACGGCAAGAGACCCAGTACTTC. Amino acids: CAISPRRQETQYF.

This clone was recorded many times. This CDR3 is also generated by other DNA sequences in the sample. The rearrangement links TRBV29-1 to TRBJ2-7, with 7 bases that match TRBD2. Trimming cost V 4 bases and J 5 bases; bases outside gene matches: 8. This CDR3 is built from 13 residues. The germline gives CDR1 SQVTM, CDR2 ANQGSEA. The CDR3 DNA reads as TGCAGCGTTGGGGGAGGGCCCTACGACGAGCAGTACTTC. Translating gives CSVGGGPYDEQYF.

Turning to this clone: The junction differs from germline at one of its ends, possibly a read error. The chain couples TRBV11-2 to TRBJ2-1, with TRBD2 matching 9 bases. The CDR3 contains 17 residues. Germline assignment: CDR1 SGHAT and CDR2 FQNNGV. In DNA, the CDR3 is TGTGCCACCAGCTTTCGGGTGGCGGGAGGGCTAAACAATGAGCAGTTCTTC. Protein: CATSFRVAGGLNNEQFF.

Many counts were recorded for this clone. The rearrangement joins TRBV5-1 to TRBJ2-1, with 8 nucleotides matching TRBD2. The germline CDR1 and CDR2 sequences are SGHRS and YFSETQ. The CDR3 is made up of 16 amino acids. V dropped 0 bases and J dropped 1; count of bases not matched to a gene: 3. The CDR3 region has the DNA TGCGCCAGCAGCTTGGCCAGCGGGAGTTCCTACAATGAGCAGTTCTTC. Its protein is CASSLASGSSYNEQFF.

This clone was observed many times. The CDR3 sequence: CASSYSSLEDYNEQFF. The CDR3 DNA follows: TGTGCCAGCAGTTACTCGTCCCTGGAGGATTACAATGAGCAGTTCTTC. The chain combines TRBV6-5 with TRBJ2-1, with D maybe TRBD2 (5 bases). This CDR3 spans 16 amino acids. CDR1 MNHEY and CDR2 SVGAGI come from the germline V gene. Trimming took off 0 bases at V and 4 bases at J, with 13 bases between the two ends.

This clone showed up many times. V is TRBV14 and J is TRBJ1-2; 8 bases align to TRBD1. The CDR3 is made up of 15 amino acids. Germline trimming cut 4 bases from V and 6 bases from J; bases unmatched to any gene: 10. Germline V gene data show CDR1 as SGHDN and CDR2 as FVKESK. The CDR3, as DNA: TGTGCCAGCAGCCCTGGACAGGGACATTGGAATGGCTACACCTTC. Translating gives CASSPGQGHWNGYTF.

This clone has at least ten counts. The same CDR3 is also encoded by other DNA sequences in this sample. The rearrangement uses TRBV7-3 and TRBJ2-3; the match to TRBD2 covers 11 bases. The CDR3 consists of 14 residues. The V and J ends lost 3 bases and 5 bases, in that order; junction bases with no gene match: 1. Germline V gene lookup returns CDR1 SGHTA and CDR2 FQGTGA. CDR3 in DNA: TGTGCCAGCAGCTTTCTAGCGGGAGGAGATACGCAGTATTTT. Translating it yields CASSFLAGGDTQYF.

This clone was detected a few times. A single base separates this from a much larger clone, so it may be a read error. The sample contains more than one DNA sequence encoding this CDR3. CDR3 nucleotide sequence: TGTGCCAGCAGCATGCCTCCCGGGACAGACCAAGAGACCCAGTACTTC. Its translation is CASSMPPGTDQETQYF. J is TRBJ2-5 and V is TRBV7-9; 7 bases are a match to TRBD1. J was trimmed by 0 bases and V by 5 bases; bases with no gene match: 9. The germline CDR1 and CDR2 sequences are SEHNR and FQNEAQ (reference sequence). The CDR3 length is 16 residues. The variable domain in full, with the rest retrieved from reference TRBV7-9 and TRBJ2-5, is DTGVSQNPRHKITKRGQNVTFRCDPISEHNRLYWYRQTLGQGPEFLTYFQNEAQLEKSRLLSDRFSAERPKGSFSTLEIQRTEQGDSAMYLCASSMPPGTDQETQYFGPGTRLLVL.

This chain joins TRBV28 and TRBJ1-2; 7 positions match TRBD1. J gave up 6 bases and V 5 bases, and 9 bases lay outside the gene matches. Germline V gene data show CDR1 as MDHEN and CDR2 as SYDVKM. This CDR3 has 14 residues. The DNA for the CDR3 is TGTGCCAGCAGTCGGGACAGCTGGCTCAATGGCTACACCTTC. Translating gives CASSRDSWLNGYTF.

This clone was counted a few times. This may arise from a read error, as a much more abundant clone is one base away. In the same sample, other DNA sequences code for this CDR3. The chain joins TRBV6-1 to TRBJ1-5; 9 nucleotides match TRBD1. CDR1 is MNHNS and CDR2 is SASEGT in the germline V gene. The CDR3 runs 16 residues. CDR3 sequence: CASSAYLGQGIQPQHF. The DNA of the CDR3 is TGTGCCAGCAGCGCTTACCTGGGACAGGGAATTCAGCCACAGCATTTT.

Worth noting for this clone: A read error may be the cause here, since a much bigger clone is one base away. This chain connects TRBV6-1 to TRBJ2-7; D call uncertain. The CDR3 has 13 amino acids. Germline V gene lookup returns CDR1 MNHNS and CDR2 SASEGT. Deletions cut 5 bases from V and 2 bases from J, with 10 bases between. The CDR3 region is CASSSVSTYEQYF. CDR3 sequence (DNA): TGTGCCAGCAGTTCAGTATCCACCTACGAGCAGTACTTC.

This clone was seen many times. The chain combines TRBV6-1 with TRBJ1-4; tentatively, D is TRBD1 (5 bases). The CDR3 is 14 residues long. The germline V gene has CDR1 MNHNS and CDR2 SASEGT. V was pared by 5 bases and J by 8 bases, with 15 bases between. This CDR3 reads CASSPRDGREKLFF. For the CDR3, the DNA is TGTGCCAGCAGTCCCAGGGACGGAAGGGAAAAACTGTTTTTT.

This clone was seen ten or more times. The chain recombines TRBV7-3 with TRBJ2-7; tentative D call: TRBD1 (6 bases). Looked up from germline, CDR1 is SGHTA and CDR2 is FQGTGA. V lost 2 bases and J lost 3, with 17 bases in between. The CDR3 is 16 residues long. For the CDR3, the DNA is TGTGCCAGCAGCTTAGGGGGTCAGGGGTCGGACTACGAGCAGTACTTC. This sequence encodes CASSLGGQGSDYEQYF.

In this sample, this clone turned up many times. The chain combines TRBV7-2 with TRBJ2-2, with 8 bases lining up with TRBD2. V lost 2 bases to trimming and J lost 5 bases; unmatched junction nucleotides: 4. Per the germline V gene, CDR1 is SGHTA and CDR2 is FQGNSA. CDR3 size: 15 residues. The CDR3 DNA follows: TGTGCCAGCAGCTTACGAGCGGGAGTTACCGGGGAGCTGTTTTTT. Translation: CASSLRAGVTGELFF.

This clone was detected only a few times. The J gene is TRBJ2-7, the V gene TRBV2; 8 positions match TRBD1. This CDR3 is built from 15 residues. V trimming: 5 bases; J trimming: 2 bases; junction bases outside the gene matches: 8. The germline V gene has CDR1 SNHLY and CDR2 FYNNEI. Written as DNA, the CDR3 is TGTGCCAGCAGTTACTTTTCGACAGGGGCCTACGAGCAGTACTTC. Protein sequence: CASSYFSTGAYEQYF. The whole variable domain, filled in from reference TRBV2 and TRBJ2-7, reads EPEVTQTPSHQVTQMGQEVILRCVPISNHLYFYWYRQILGQKVEFLVSFYNNEISEKSEIFDDQFSVERPDGSNFTLKIRSTKLEDSAMYFCASSYFSTGAYEQYFGPGTRLTVT.

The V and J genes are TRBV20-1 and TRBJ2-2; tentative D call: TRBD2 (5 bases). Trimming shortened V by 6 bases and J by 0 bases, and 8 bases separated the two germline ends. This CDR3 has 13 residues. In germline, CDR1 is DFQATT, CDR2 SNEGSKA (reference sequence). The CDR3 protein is CSASRANTGELFF. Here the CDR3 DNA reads TGCAGTGCCTCGAGGGCGAACACCGGGGAGCTGTTTTTT.

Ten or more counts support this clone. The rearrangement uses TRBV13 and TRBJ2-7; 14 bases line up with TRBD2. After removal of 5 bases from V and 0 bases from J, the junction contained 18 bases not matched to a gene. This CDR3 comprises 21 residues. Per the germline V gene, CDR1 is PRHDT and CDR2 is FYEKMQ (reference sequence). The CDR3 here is CASSSYLPGTSGSESSYEQYF. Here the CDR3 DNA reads TGTGCCAGCAGCAGTTATCTGCCCGGGACTAGCGGGAGTGAGAGCTCCTACGAGCAGTACTTC.